These 5 T cell receptor beta chains share one sample of origin, sequenced in a study of blood T cells in healthy people across ages. Through a sample-barcoded 5' primer and a J-beta primer mix, a second PCR was run for roughly 6 to 12 cycles. TCRdb re-called the 5' RACE reads through MiXCR, storing one row per CDR3 protein. The table includes more than 1,400,000 distinct CDR3 sequences, 42% detected once. Sequencing input: blood. These receptor sequences come from a woman in her late teens or twenties in good health.

V is TRBV12-3 or TRBV12-4 and J is TRBJ1-4, with 7 bases matching TRBD1. After removal of 2 bases from V and 14 bases from J, the junction contained 8 bases not matched to a gene. This CDR3 is built from 13 residues. CDR3 sequence: CASSLMRQGDLFF. In DNA, the CDR3 is TGTGCCAGCAGTTTAATGAGACAGGGAGATCTGTTTTTT.

This clonotype has only a few counts. V usage is TRBV5-1 and J usage is TRBJ2-1, with D maybe TRBD1 (5 bases). The V gene lost 4 bases and the J gene lost 8 bases, with 13 bases spanning the gap. The CDR3 covers 13 residues. Germline CDR1 is SGHRS and CDR2 is YFSETQ. CDR3 in DNA: TGCGCCAGCAGCCCGACTGCCAGGGATGAGCAGTTCTTC. Its translation: CASSPTARDEQFF.

This clonotype was seen only a few times. The rearrangement joins TRBV20-1 to TRBJ2-3, with 10 bases that match TRBD2. V lost 6 bases, J lost 0 bases, and 6 bases stayed unmatched. The CDR3 is 15 residues long. CDR1 and CDR2 (germline): DFQATT, SNEGSKA (reference sequence). CDR3 DNA sequence: TGCAGTGCGTCTCTAGCGGGAGTTAGCACAGATACGCAGTATTTT. This codes for CSASLAGVSTDTQYF.

This clonotype was found a few times. J is TRBJ2-3 and V is TRBV15; no clear D gene. The CDR3 is made up of 19 amino acids. CDR1 is LNHNV and CDR2 is YYDKDF in the germline V gene (reference sequence). V was cut by 1 base and J by 2 bases, with 22 bases left in between. The CDR3 sequence: CATSRASSVVLSSTDTQYF. The DNA for the CDR3 is TGTGCCACCAGCAGAGCAAGTTCGGTTGTACTTTCCTCCACAGATACGCAGTATTTT.

There are a few counts of this clonotype. The chain carries TRBV6-1 and TRBJ1-1, with D possibly matching TRBD1 (5 bases). V gave up 4 bases and J gave up 3 bases, with 12 bases separating them. Looked up from germline, CDR1 is MNHNS and CDR2 is SASEGT. This CDR3 has 14 residues. CDR3: CASSGPLGDTEAFF. DNA of the CDR3: TGTGCCAGCAGTGGACCGTTGGGGGACACTGAAGCTTTCTTT.